This T cell receptor beta chain was sequenced in a study of OX40 agonist ivuxolimab in advanced cancers. For the study at large: Anti-PD-1, anti-PD-L1 or anti-CTLA-4 therapy given earlier was allowed, and approximately 40% had some. Partial responses occurred in three patients (one hepatocellular carcinoma, two cutaneous melanoma).

CDR1 and CDR2 from the germline V gene are PRHDT and FYEKMQ (reference sequence). The CDR3 runs 15 residues. Losses at the gene ends were 5 bases for V and 5 bases for J; bases not matched to a gene: 7. Collection of blood occurred at baseline, at cycle 4 day 1, and at cycle 7 day 1. Measured with immunoSEQ multiplex PCR; TCRdb has only the in-frame clones, and not every one. Counted here are some 34,000 clones, more than 80% occurring once; the ten biggest clones make up 9% to 15%. The study, taken as a whole, reports: No antigen was identified for the clonally expanded peripheral T cells.

Regarding this clone: What it recognizes is unknown.

This clonotype was obtained from an adult with an advanced solid tumor such as melanoma, head and neck, liver or kidney cancer. The chain carries TRBV13 and TRBJ2-5, with 11 bases identical to TRBD2. Sample: CD4+ or CD8+ T cells sorted from blood, taken in a trial of the OX40 agonist ivuxolimab. Here the CDR3 reads CASSTTTSGEETQYF. The CDR3 bases are TGTGCCAGCAGCACGACGACTAGCGGGGAGGAGACCCAGTACTTC.